In this sample, the clone carrying this T cell receptor beta chain turned up a few times. What it recognizes is unknown. The authors incorporated unique molecular identifiers into the TCR beta cDNA libraries. Starting from roughly 1 to 10 million T cells, the study yielded approximately 500,000 cDNA molecules. TCRdb re-derived calls from the PCR reads in MiXCR, one entry per CDR3 protein. The sample comprises approximately 630,000 distinct CDR3 sequences, around 60% of which are singletons, and approximately 10% rests with the top ten. The CDR3 spans 14 residues. V gave up 2 bases and J gave up 6 bases, with 13 bases separating them. CDR1 and CDR2 from the germline V gene are SGHKS and YYEKEE (reference sequence). This entry belongs to a study of post-analysis software for immune sequencing data. Study-level information: Disease courses included relapsing-remitting, secondary progressive and progressive-relapsing multiple sclerosis. Study conclusions and caveats: There was significantly lower normalized Chao1 diversity in multiple sclerosis patients than in controls. By F measure, strong co-clustering occurred among samples prepared in the same batch. In patients, TRBV5-6, TRBV5-1 and TRBV20-1 belonged to five TRBV segments found more frequently than in controls.

This clonotype originated in a girl aged 2 to 10 with multiple sclerosis. The source material was blood. This chain uses TRBV5-5 with TRBJ2-3, with D possibly matching TRBD2 (6 bases). This chain's CDR3 is CASSFQEGQDTQYF. The CDR3, as DNA: TGTGCCAGCAGCTTTCAGGAGGGGCAGGATACGCAGTATTTT. Full variable domain (remainder filled in from reference TRBV5-5 and TRBJ2-3): DAGVTQSPTHLIKTRGQQVTLRCSPISGHKSVSWYQQVLGQGPQFIFQYYEKEERGRGNFPDRFSARQFPNYSSELNVNALLLGDSALYLCASSFQEGQDTQYFGPGTRLTVL.